Detailed here is one T cell receptor (beta chain). Time point of the sample: newly diagnosed GD, antithyroid drugs for less than 3 months. From PBMCs, RNA was extracted and then used to make the TCR library. CDR1 DFQATT and CDR2 SNEGSKA come from the germline V gene (reference sequence). V was trimmed by 3 bases and J by 3 bases, leaving 11 bases between them. The CDR3 has 13 residues. This sample is part of a study of regulatory T cells in long-lasting Graves disease. For TCR beta, libraries came from iRepertoire HTBI primers and Arm-PCR of CDR3 regions. One entry per CDR3 protein, called by TCRdb with MiXCR from the multiplex PCR reads. The data contain approximately 470,000 distinct CDR3 sequences, 15% to 20% of them seen just once; the ten biggest clones take up 9.5% to 15%. This sample also appeared in a second study, on T cells in Graves' hyperthyroidism and ophthalmopathy. This second study notes: Appearing also in blood were most of the thyroid clonotypes expanded above 0.001. Ophthalmopathy was identified by the model a median approximately 6.4 months ahead of onset.

This sequence was found in a man aged 35 to 55 with Graves disease. Here the sequenced sample was peripheral blood mononuclear cells (PBMCs), taken at new diagnosis, from a patient treated with antithyroid drugs. The J gene is TRBJ1-2, the V gene TRBV20-1; D is unresolved. The CDR3 loop reads CSARTTLHYGYTF. In nucleotides, the CDR3 is TGCAGTGCTAGGACGACCCTCCACTATGGCTACACCTTC.